This T cell receptor (beta chain) was captured by sequencing in a study of blood T cell repertoires in COVID-19. Study overall: Collection of acute and convalescent COVID-19 samples took place in the United States, Italy and Spain. T cells, B-cell-depleted T cells, or PBMCs provided the cDNA or gDNA that served as material.

Germline CDR1 reads MNHNS; CDR2 reads SASEGT. Trimming cost V 0 bases and J 10 bases, with 8 bases left between them. The CDR3 extends over 12 amino acids. As originally analysed: Amplification with reference gene primers provided the estimates of nucleated cell counts. Assay used: immunoSEQ multiplex PCR; TCRdb lists only in-frame clones, some missing. V, J and clone size were drawn from that table, and D and trimming were deduced from the DNA. The sample shows approximately 220,000 clones, approximately 80% of them seen only once. This sequence originates from a man in his forties with acute or convalescent COVID-19. The V gene is TRBV6-1, the J gene TRBJ2-3; D remains unclear. The sequenced sample consisted of peripheral blood. The CDR3 nucleotides are TGTGCCAGCAGTGAAGCGAAACTATCGCAGTATTTT. Protein product: CASSEAKLSQYF.